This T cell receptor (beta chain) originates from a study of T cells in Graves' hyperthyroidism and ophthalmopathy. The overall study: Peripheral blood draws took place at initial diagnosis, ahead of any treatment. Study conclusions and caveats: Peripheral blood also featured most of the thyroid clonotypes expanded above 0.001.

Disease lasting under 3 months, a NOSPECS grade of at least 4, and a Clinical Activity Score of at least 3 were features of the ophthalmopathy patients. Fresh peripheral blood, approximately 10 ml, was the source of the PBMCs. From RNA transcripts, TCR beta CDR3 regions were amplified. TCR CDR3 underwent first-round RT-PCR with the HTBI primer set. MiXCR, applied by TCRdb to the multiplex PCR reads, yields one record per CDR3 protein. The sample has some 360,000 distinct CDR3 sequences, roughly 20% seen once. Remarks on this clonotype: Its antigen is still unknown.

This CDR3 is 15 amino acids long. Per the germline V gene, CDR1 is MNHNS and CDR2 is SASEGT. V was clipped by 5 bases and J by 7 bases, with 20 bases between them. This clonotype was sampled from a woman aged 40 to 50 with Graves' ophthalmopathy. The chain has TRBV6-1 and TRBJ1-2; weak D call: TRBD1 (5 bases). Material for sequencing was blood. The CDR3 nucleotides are TGTGCCAGCAGTCGCCGGGGGTGGGGTGAAGCTGGCTACACCTTC. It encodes CASSRRGWGEAGYTF.